This record covers a single T cell receptor (beta chain). The antigen remains undetermined. The read ends 3 residues early relative to the CDR3; the germline J gene fills the gap. The data were obtained in a study of T cell clonality in common variable immunodeficiency. Study-wide results and caveats: Authors noted CVID clonality's cause needs subpopulation repertoire sequencing. Common variable immunodeficiency TCR beta sequences reportedly had fewer deletions and N-nucleotide insertions. CVID subjects showed higher TCRbeta clonality than healthy controls. Shared TCRbeta clones were fewer between CVID subjects than controls.

From germline, CDR1 is SGHTA and CDR2 FQGNSA. The CDR3 is 14 amino acids. V lost 4 bases, J lost 7 bases, and 13 bases lay in between. Profiled with immunoSEQ multiplex PCR; TCRdb holds only in-frame clones, not every one. This sample has over 20,000 clones, each found more than once. The clonotype comes from a human donor with common variable immunodeficiency. The sequencing input was peripheral blood mononuclear cells. The chain carries TRBV7-2 and TRBJ1-4; maybe TRBD1 (6 bases). The sequenced CDR3 bases are TGTGCCAGCAGCTCCTTACGAGGGGGTGAAAAA. It codes for CASSSLRGGEK. In full, the CDR3 reads CASSSLRGGEKLFF. Drawing the rest from reference TRBV7-2 and TRBJ1-4, the complete variable domain is GAGVSQSPSNKVTEKGKDVELRCDPISGHTALYWYRQSLGQGLEFLIYFQGNSAPDKSGLPSDRFSAERTGGSVSTLTIQRTQQEDSAVYLCASSSLRGGEKLFFGSGTQLSVL.